Presented here are 8 T cell receptor beta chains from one specimen sequenced in a study of cytomegalovirus exposure and HLA in healthy donors (dated by TCRdb to 2016 to 2017). Library preparation was by the immunoSEQ multiplex PCR assay. The multiplex PCR relied on a mix of 60 forward primers for TCR Vbeta segments and 13 reverse primers for TCR Jbeta segments. Held by TCRdb, this immuneACCESS table contains in-frame sequences only and omits some clones. Under half of the omission traces to an unresolved V gene where checked; the cause of the rest is unknown. This sample comprises tens of thousands of clones, about 7.6% of them detected only once. Approximately 2.5% of the sample is in the top ten clones. What was sequenced was PBMCs. The receptors shown here come from a man aged 50 or older in good health and CMV-seronegative.

In this sample, this clone turned up a few times. The chain uses TRBV28 and TRBJ1-6, with TRBD1 matching over 11 bases. The CDR3 length is 17 residues. Germline V gives CDR1 MDHEN, CDR2 SYDVKM. The V and J ends lost 2 bases and 0 bases, in that order; junction bases with no gene match: 0. The CDR3 is CASSLGTGGSYNSPLHF. The CDR3 DNA sequence: TGTGCCAGCAGTTTAGGGACAGGGGGCTCCTATAATTCACCCCTCCACTTT.

In DNA, the CDR3 is TGTGCCATCAACCCGGACAGCTCCTACGAGCAGTACTTC. It is translated as CAINPDSSYEQYF. This rearrangement joins TRBV10-3 to TRBJ2-7; D is perhaps TRBD1 (6 bases). V was clipped by 7 bases and J by 0 bases, with 10 bases between them. The germline gives CDR1 ENHRY, CDR2 SYGVKD. This CDR3 is built from 13 residues.

The sample holds a few counts of this clone. V gene TRBV5-1 combines with J gene TRBJ1-1; D is possibly TRBD1 (6 bases). V was pared by 2 bases and J by 3 bases, with 8 bases between. Germline V CDR1 and CDR2: SGHRS, YFSETQ. CDR3 length: 13 residues. The CDR3 is CASSFEGDTEAFF. The CDR3 DNA follows: TGCGCCAGCAGCTTTGAGGGGGACACTGAAGCTTTCTTT. Based on the CDR3 plus reference TRBV5-1 and TRBJ1-1, the full variable domain is KAGVTQTPRYLIKTRGQQVTLSCSPISGHRSVSWYQQTPGQGLQFLFEYFSETQRNKGNFPGRFSGRQFSNSRSEMNVSTLELGDSALYLCASSFEGDTEAFFGQGTRLTVV.

This clone was seen a few times. The V gene is TRBV6-6, the J gene TRBJ2-1; a possible D gene is TRBD2 (5 bases). The CDR3 totals 16 residues. The germline gives CDR1 MNHNY, CDR2 SVGAGI (reference sequence). V dropped 9 bases and J dropped 1 base, with 19 bases sitting between them. CDR3 residues: CASQTGKPPSYNEQFF. The CDR3 DNA follows: TGTGCCAGTCAGACCGGGAAGCCCCCTTCCTACAATGAGCAGTTCTTC.

This clone came up a few times. V gene TRBV7-2 combines with J gene TRBJ2-5; 8 positions agree with TRBD2. The DNA end is a closer match to TRBJ2-7, so the J assignment may be wrong. Germline V gene sequence: CDR1 SGHTA, CDR2 FQGNSA. CDR3 length: 14 residues. The DNA for the CDR3 is TGTGCCAGCAGCTTAGTTGCGGGGGGCTACGAGCAGTACTTC. Its translation is CASSLVAGGYEQYF.

Only one count was recorded for this clone. The chain couples TRBV6-1 to TRBJ2-1, with D possibly being TRBD2 (6 bases). Germline-derived CDR1 and CDR2 are MNHNS and SASEGT. There are 14 residues in the CDR3. V was clipped by 5 bases and J by 6 bases, with 14 bases between them. CDR3 DNA: TGTGCCAGCAGTCCAAGACTAGACCTCAATGAGCAGTTCTTC. Protein: CASSPRLDLNEQFF.

This clone was seen a few times. This chain joins TRBV6-6 and TRBJ1-5; TRBD1 matches at 7 bases. V shed 2 bases, J shed 0 bases, and the junction held 4 bases outside the gene matches. CDR1 is MNHNY and CDR2 is SVGAGI in the germline V gene (reference sequence). The CDR3 totals 16 residues. The CDR3 coding sequence is TGTGCCAGCAGTTACCCCGACAGGGCTAGCAATCAGCCCCAGCATTTT. Translated, it gives CASSYPDRASNQPQHF.

This clone was seen at least ten times. CDR3 sequence reads: CASTASGGNEQFF. The CDR3 nucleotides are TGCGCCAGCACGGCTAGTGGTGGCAATGAGCAGTTCTTC. This chain links TRBV10-2 with TRBJ2-1; no reliable D call. CDR1 is WSHSY and CDR2 is SAAADI in the germline V gene. V was cut by 7 bases and J by 6 bases, with 13 bases left in between. This CDR3 has 13 residues.